These 5 T cell receptor beta chains were sequenced from one sample in a study of control samples from healthy donors and cancer patients. Measured with immunoSEQ multiplex PCR; TCRdb has only the in-frame clones, and not every one. The table records some 80,000 clones, nearly 90% of them present only once. Sequencing was done on a sample of blood. Receptors originate from a man in his forties or fifties in good health.

This chain connects TRBV3-1 (or the pseudogene TRBV3-2) to TRBJ1-2; a possible D gene is TRBD1 (5 bases). Trimming cost V 2 bases and J 4 bases, with 5 bases left between them. Looked up from germline, CDR1 is LGHDT and CDR2 is YNNKEL (reference sequence). The CDR3 is 12 amino acids. Written as DNA, the CDR3 is TGTGCCAGCAGCCAAACAGGCTATGGCTACACCTTC. This encodes CASSQTGYGYTF.

The chain links TRBV7-9 to TRBJ1-2, with D uncertain. CDR3 size: 12 residues. Germline loops: CDR1 SEHNR, CDR2 FQNEAQ (reference sequence). V was clipped by 3 bases and J by 12 bases, with 14 bases between them. CDR3 DNA sequence: TGTGCCAGCAGCTTGGATTCCCGAGGGAACACCTTC. This encodes CASSLDSRGNTF.

This clone ranks as medium-sized. The chain has TRBV25-1 and TRBJ1-5; D is uncertain. Germline CDR1 reads MGHDK; CDR2 reads SYGVNS. V dropped 4 bases and J dropped 3 bases, with 13 bases sitting between them. The CDR3 extends over 15 amino acids. CDR3 bases: TGTGCCAGCAGTGGTGAGGGATCTTTCAATCAGCCCCAGCATTTT. This codes for CASSGEGSFNQPQHF. Based on the CDR3 plus reference TRBV25-1 and TRBJ1-5, the full variable domain is EADIYQTPRYLVIGTGKKITLECSQTMGHDKMYWYQQDPGMELHLIHYSYGVNSTEKGDLSSESTVSRIRTEHFPLTLESARPSHTSQYLCASSGEGSFNQPQHFGDGTRLSIL.

This clone was detected a few times. One end of the junction varies from germline; a read error may be responsible. CDR3 coding DNA: TGTGCTAGCAGCTTAGCGGGAAGTGGTGGTGAGCAGTTCTTC. Its translation: CASSLAGSGGEQFF. The gene calls are TRBV7-7 and TRBJ2-1; 8 bases match TRBD2. The germline CDR1 and CDR2 sequences are SSHAT and FNYEAQ (reference sequence). The CDR3 spans 14 residues.

V is TRBV29-1 and J is TRBJ1-1; D uncertain. The CDR3 is 14 residues long. V lost 0 bases, J lost 5 bases, and 13 bases lay in between. The germline CDR1 and CDR2 sequences are SQVTM and ANQGSEA. CDR3 amino acids: CSVEEIGQVTEAFF. CDR3 sequence (DNA): TGCAGCGTTGAAGAAATAGGGCAGGTAACTGAAGCTTTCTTT. Variable domain in full (rest from reference TRBV29-1 and TRBJ1-1): SAVISQKPSRDICQRGTSLTIQCQVDSQVTMMFWYRQQPGQSLTLIATANQGSEATYESGFVIDKFPISRPNLTFSTLTVSNMSPEDSSIYLCSVEEIGQVTEAFFGQGTRLTVV.